Below, 28 T cell receptor beta chains from the same sample are listed, as sequenced in a study of blood T cell repertoires in COVID-19. Produced via immunoSEQ multiplex PCR; TCRdb's table is partial and in-frame only. The data contain roughly 200,000 clones, about four fifths of them singletons. Sequenced input: peripheral blood. These receptor sequences come from a man in his sixties with acute or convalescent COVID-19.

V is TRBV18 and J is TRBJ1-1, with D maybe TRBD1 (6 bases). V was cut by 2 bases and J by 4 bases, with 11 bases left in between. The CDR3 runs to 14 residues. Germline CDR1 is KGHSH and CDR2 is LQKENI. CDR3 loop: CASSPKGGGTEAFF. In nucleotides, the CDR3 is TGTGCCAGCTCACCAAAGGGAGGGGGCACTGAAGCTTTCTTT.

This chain uses TRBV29-1 with TRBJ2-2, with 12 bases that match TRBD1. V dropped 5 bases and J dropped 8; count of bases not matched to a gene: 6. The V gene's germline CDR1 is SQVTM and CDR2 ANQGSEA. This CDR3 comprises 14 residues. The CDR3 nucleotides read TGCAGCGTTACCGGGACAGGGGGCGCGGGGGAGCTGTTTTTT. It translates to CSVTGTGGAGELFF.

This clone showed up just a few times. The same CDR3 can be traced to other DNA sequences in this sample. The chain employs TRBV2 and TRBJ1-1; 10 bases map to TRBD1. This CDR3 has 13 amino acids. Per the germline V gene, CDR1 is SNHLY and CDR2 is FYNNEI. V shed 5 bases, J shed 5 bases, and the junction held 2 bases outside the gene matches. CDR3 residues: CASSRDRGTEAFF. CDR3 nucleotide sequence: TGTGCCAGCAGTCGGGACAGGGGAACTGAAGCTTTCTTT.

This chain links TRBV30 with TRBJ2-7; D not certain. The CDR3 consists of 11 residues. V was clipped by 2 bases and J by 5 bases, with 7 bases between them. In germline, CDR1 is GTSNPN, CDR2 SVGIG (reference sequence). The CDR3 nucleotides are TGTGCCTGGAGTCGATCGGACGAGCAGTACTTC. This gives the protein CAWSRSDEQYF.

The DNA for the CDR3 is TGTGCCAGCAGCTTAGCAGGACAGCAAGAGACCCAGTACTTC. Translation: CASSLAGQQETQYF. The chain couples TRBV7-9 to TRBJ2-5, with a tentative D call TRBD1 (6 bases). Deletions cut 0 bases from V and 2 bases from J, with 7 bases between. This CDR3 is built from 14 residues. Germline assignment: CDR1 SEHNR and CDR2 FQNEAQ (reference sequence).

This rearrangement joins TRBV3-1 (or the pseudogene TRBV3-2) to TRBJ1-2; D uncertain. With 4 bases removed from V and 8 bases from J, the gap between germline ends came to 14 bases. CDR1 and CDR2 (germline): LGHDT, YNNKEL (reference sequence). The CDR3 runs to 13 residues. The CDR3 coding sequence is TGTGCCAGCAGCCTCCGGGATTCAGTGGGCTACACCTTC. As protein: CASSLRDSVGYTF.

A single count supports this clone. This rearrangement joins TRBV19 to TRBJ2-2; D is possibly TRBD1 (5 bases). With 7 bases removed from V and 3 bases from J, the gap between germline ends came to 15 bases. The CDR3 loop spans 15 amino acids. In germline, CDR1 is LNHDA, CDR2 SQIVND (reference sequence). This CDR3 reads CASIPRDSHTGELFF. CDR3 nucleotides: TGTGCCAGTATCCCACGTGACAGCCACACCGGGGAGCTGTTTTTT.

The chain is built from TRBV5-4 and TRBJ2-3; maybe TRBD1 (5 bases). The V and J ends lost 1 base and 0 bases respectively, with 6 bases between them. The CDR3 totals 14 residues. Germline loops: CDR1 SGHNT, CDR2 YYREEE (reference sequence). CDR3 coding DNA: TGTGCCAGCAGCTTGAAGGGGAGCACAGATACGCAGTATTTT. Translating it yields CASSLKGSTDTQYF.

A few counts support this clone. The chain has TRBV11-2 and TRBJ1-2, with a possible D match to TRBD1 (6 bases). V lost 5 bases and J lost 3, with 10 bases in between. The CDR3 contains 13 residues. Germline CDR1 SGHAT, CDR2 FQNNGV. CDR3 nucleotides: TGTGCCAGCAGCCCGGACAGTTACTATGGCTACACCTTC. Translation: CASSPDSYYGYTF.

J is TRBJ1-3 and V is TRBV5-6, with 8 bases matching TRBD1. J was trimmed by 3 bases and V by 2 bases; bases with no gene match: 4. The CDR3 consists of 15 residues. In germline, CDR1 is SGHDT, CDR2 YYEEEE. The DNA of the CDR3 is TGTGCCAGCAGCTTCAGGGGGCAAGGTGGAAACACCATATATTTT. It specifies CASSFRGQGGNTIYF.

The chain links TRBV19 to TRBJ1-2; TRBD1 matches 8 bases. V gave up 7 bases and J gave up 0 bases; unmatched junction bases: 4. The CDR3 is made up of 14 amino acids. Germline assignment: CDR1 LNHDA and CDR2 SQIVND (reference sequence). CDR3 nucleotide sequence: TGTGCCAGTACCCCGGACAGGGCTAACTATGGCTACACCTTC. It is translated as CASTPDRANYGYTF. Variable domain in full (rest from reference TRBV19 and TRBJ1-2): DGGITQSPKYLFRKEGQNVTLSCEQNLNHDAMYWYRQDPGQGLRLIYYSQIVNDFQKGDIAEGYSVSREKKESFPLTVTSAQKNPTAFYLCASTPDRANYGYTFGSGTRLTVV.

The chain links TRBV6-6 to TRBJ2-1; 9 bases line up with TRBD2. From germline, CDR1 is MNHNY and CDR2 SVGAGI (reference sequence). This CDR3 has 15 amino acids. J lost 8 bases, V lost 6 bases, and 11 bases had no gene match. CDR3 loop: CASSHTGTSIHEQFF. For the CDR3, the DNA is TGTGCCAGCAGCCATACCGGGACTAGCATCCATGAGCAGTTCTTC.

The rearrangement links TRBV5-3 to TRBJ2-2; no firm D call. TRBV5-3 is sorted into the ORF group, with uncertain function. Trimming took off 6 bases at V and 4 bases at J, with 4 bases between the two ends. There are 11 residues in the CDR3. CDR3 sequence reads: CARNLTGELFF. The CDR3 coding sequence is TGTGCCAGAAATCTCACCGGGGAGCTGTTTTTT.

V is TRBV6-5 and J is TRBJ2-3; D may be TRBD2 (6 bases). The germline CDR1 and CDR2 sequences are MNHEY and SVGAGI. CDR3 length: 14 residues. The ends were cut back, 6 bases at V and 0 bases at J, with 10 bases in the middle. CDR3 nucleotides: TGTGCCAGCAGATCCGGGACTAGCACAGATACGCAGTATTTT. This sequence encodes CASRSGTSTDTQYF.

This clone is a singleton in its sample. The rearrangement links TRBV27 to TRBJ1-6; 8 nucleotides line up with TRBD1. Germline CDR1 reads MNHEY; CDR2 reads SMNVEV (reference sequence). This CDR3 has 14 residues. V was clipped by 7 bases and J by 7 bases; unmatched bases: 6. The CDR3 DNA follows: TGTGCCAGCACATTTGGACAGGGAAATTCACCCCTCCACTTT. Its protein product is CASTFGQGNSPLHF.

The V call is TRBV5-6, the J call TRBJ2-1; D is uncertain. Germline CDR1 reads SGHDT; CDR2 reads YYEEEE. This CDR3 has 11 residues. V was trimmed by 4 bases and J by 6 bases, leaving 5 bases between them. CDR3 region: CASSDSNEQFF. For the CDR3, the DNA is TGTGCCAGCAGCGACTCCAATGAGCAGTTCTTC.

The chain couples TRBV10-3 to TRBJ2-7; 9 nucleotides agree with TRBD2. The germline CDR1 and CDR2 sequences are ENHRY and SYGVKD. This CDR3 is 15 amino acids long. Unmatched junction bases numbered 6, after V lost 5 bases and J lost 1 base. DNA for the CDR3: TGTGCCATCAGTTTTACGACTAGCGGATCCTACGAGCAGTACTTC. Its protein product is CAISFTTSGSYEQYF.

This clone is a singleton in its sample. The V call is TRBV2, the J call TRBJ1-1; TRBD1 might be the D (5 bases). Germline V gene data show CDR1 as SNHLY and CDR2 as FYNNEI. V gave up 8 bases and J gave up 5 bases, with 15 bases separating them. The CDR3 totals 13 residues. The CDR3 bases are TGTGCCAGCGGGCGGGGAGAGGGGACTGAAGCTTTCTTT. It encodes CASGRGEGTEAFF.

This clone was counted only a few times. The J gene is TRBJ1-6, the V gene TRBV5-6; maybe TRBD1 (6 bases). V shed 0 bases and J shed 8 bases, with 12 bases lying between them. Germline-derived CDR1 and CDR2 are SGHDT and YYEEEE. The CDR3 has 15 amino acids. The CDR3 loop is CASSLAGTHHSPLHF. The CDR3, as DNA: TGTGCCAGCAGCTTGGCCGGGACACACCATTCACCCCTCCACTTT.

CDR3: CASFTGRTGELFF. The CDR3 nucleotides are TGTGCCAGCTTCACAGGGAGAACCGGGGAGCTGTTTTTT. The J gene is TRBJ2-2, the V gene TRBV6-5; TRBD1 might be the D (6 bases). Between the trimmed V and J ends, which lost 8 bases and 5 bases, there was a span of 12 bases. This CDR3 is built from 13 residues. CDR1 MNHEY and CDR2 SVGAGI come from the germline V gene.

The chain links TRBV6-4 to TRBJ2-1, with TRBD2 matching 10 bases. The V gene end was trimmed by 5 bases and the J gene end by 2 bases; junction bases not matched to a gene: 6. Germline assignment: CDR1 MRHNA and CDR2 SNTAGT. The CDR3 runs 16 residues. The CDR3 DNA follows: TGTGCCAGCAGTCCCTCGCTAGCGGGGGCCTACAATGAGCAGTTCTTC. The encoded protein is CASSPSLAGAYNEQFF.

The genes are TRBV24-1 and TRBJ1-1, with D tentatively TRBD1 (6 bases). Germline V gives CDR1 KGHDR, CDR2 SFDVKD. Trimming stripped 0 bases from V and 7 bases from J, with 11 bases between. There are 14 residues in the CDR3. The CDR3 is CATSDLEGGYEAFF. The CDR3 nucleotides read TGTGCCACCAGTGATTTGGAGGGGGGGTATGAAGCTTTCTTT.

V is TRBV19 and J is TRBJ1-2, with 8 bases that match TRBD1. V was pared by 8 bases and J by 7 bases, with 9 bases of the junction left unmatched. CDR1 and CDR2 (germline): LNHDA, SQIVND (reference sequence). CDR3 size: 13 residues. In nucleotides, the CDR3 is TGTGCCAGTTCTCGTTTACAGGGGGGTGGCTACACCTTC. Protein: CASSRLQGGGYTF.

Only a few counts were recorded for this clone. This rearrangement joins TRBV18 to TRBJ2-7, with 10 bases that match TRBD1. With 6 bases clipped from V and 3 bases from J, the junction kept 11 bases outside the gene matches. This CDR3 contains 16 residues. Germline values: CDR1 KGHSH, CDR2 LQKENI. CDR3 region: CASSPPGTGVLYEQYF. CDR3 sequence (DNA): TGTGCCAGCTCCCCTCCTGGGACAGGGGTTCTCTACGAGCAGTACTTC.

This chain joins TRBV14 and TRBJ1-5; weak D call: TRBD1 (6 bases). The germline V and J ends were trimmed by 1 base and 12 bases, with 25 bases remaining between them. The CDR3 has 17 amino acids. Germline CDR1 reads SGHDN; CDR2 reads FVKESK. CDR3 bases: TGTGCCAGCAGCCAAGTGATTGCGGAACAGGGTTTTTGGCTCCAGCATTTT. Its translation is CASSQVIAEQGFWLQHF. Based on the CDR3 plus reference TRBV14 and TRBJ1-5, the full variable domain is EAGVTQFPSHSVIEKGQTVTLRCDPISGHDNLYWYRRVMGKEIKFLLHFVKESKQDESGMPNNRFLAERTGGTYSTLKVQPAELEDSGVYFCASSQVIAEQGFWLQHFGDGTRLSIL.

The rearrangement links TRBV2 to TRBJ1-1; the D gene is possibly TRBD1 (5 bases). CDR1 and CDR2 (germline): SNHLY, FYNNEI. Trimming took 4 bases from V and 3 from J, leaving 9 bases between them. The length of the CDR3 is 13 residues. Written as DNA, the CDR3 is TGTGCCAGCAGTGTCGACAGCTACACTGAAGCTTTCTTT. This codes for CASSVDSYTEAFF.

This sequence joins TRBV18 and TRBJ2-7; 10 bases map to TRBD2. Germline CDR1 and CDR2: KGHSH and LQKENI. This CDR3 has 14 amino acids. Unmatched junction bases numbered 8, after V lost 6 bases and J lost 6 bases. The DNA for the CDR3 is TGTGCCAGCTCTCAAGCGGGAGGGCCACGCGAGCAGTACTTC. It codes for CASSQAGGPREQYF.

V is TRBV7-9 and J is TRBJ2-7; a weak D match, TRBD1 (6 bases). V lost 8 bases and J lost 2, with 16 bases in between. Per germline, CDR1 SEHNR and CDR2 FQNEAQ (reference sequence). The CDR3 is 14 amino acids. This chain's CDR3 is CASGSAQGPYEQYF. In nucleotides, the CDR3 is TGTGCCAGCGGTTCAGCACAGGGACCCTACGAGCAGTACTTC.